This paragraph reports one T cell receptor (beta chain). Its specific antigen is unknown. No base-level quality is on record; no much larger clone is a single base apart. TCRbeta CDR3 regions were amplified from genomic DNA using the immunoSEQ Assay, a bias-controlled multiplex PCR. The published analysis was carried out like this. The number of nucleated cells in each sample was estimated from the amplification of reference gene primers within the assay. Sequence reads were collapsed and filtered to measure the absolute abundance of every unique TCRbeta CDR3 rearrangement. For each sample, productive Simpson clonality was calculated as the square root of Simpson's diversity index across productive rearrangements. Imported from immuneACCESS, the table was reduced by TCRdb to in-frame sequences with V and J called. These copies leave out some clones; in studies compared against another copy, an unresolved V gene accounts for under half, and the cause of the remainder is not known. V and J calls and clone size are copied from that table; D and trimming were computed from the DNA. The sample table records more than 200,000 clones; around 80% of these occur just once. Around 30% of the sample is held by the ten biggest clonotypes.

Each collaborating institution followed its own protocols to collect whole blood in K2EDTA tubes. For TCRbeta analysis, collaborator samples were shipped as frozen whole blood, as isolated PBMCs, or as DNA extracted from either sample type. This specimen belongs to a study of blood T cell repertoires in COVID-19 (dated by TCRdb to about 2020). About the full investigation: The collaborator samples originated in the United States, Italy and Spain and spanned the acute and convalescent phases of COVID-19. The material from the prospective study consisted of cDNA or gDNA derived from T cells, B-cell-depleted T cells, or PBMCs. The dataset comprised deeply sampled blood TCRbeta repertoires from subjects exposed to, actively infected with, or recovered from COVID-19. The repertoires were released in a freely available public database meant as a resource for research on the immune response to SARS-CoV-2. The samples were drawn from the first 160 participants of the ongoing ImmuneRACE study and from roughly 1,300 subjects provided by 6 global collaborators. The sample metadata nearly always contained a de-identified subject ID, COVID-19 status, age in years and sex. Where available, HLA class I and class II types were obtained from metadata supplied by the sample provider rather than from assay-based typing. On the study overall, not on this receptor specifically: The amount of clinical and demographic metadata varied by source and participant and was provided uncurated.

Trimming accounts for 1 base at V and 6 bases at J, while the number of junction bases matched to no gene is 6. From the cysteine up to the phenylalanine, the CDR3 has a length of 16 residues. The DNA shown is the 48-base CDR3, in frame from base 1. Looking up the germline V gene yields CDR1 SGHVS and CDR2 FNYEAQ. The TCR was taken from a man aged 40-50 years with acute or convalescent COVID-19. Sequences were obtained from peripheral blood. This sequence uses TRBV7-6 and TRBJ2-1; 10 of the junction bases match TRBD1. CDR3 sequence: CASSLVTGGLGNEQFF. Read as DNA, the sequence is TGTGCCAGCAGCTTAGTGACAGGGGGCTTAGGCAATGAGCAGTTCTTC.